This T cell receptor (beta chain) was sequenced for a study of shared clonotypes between healthy human individuals. The repertoire was sequenced with immunoSEQ multiplex PCR; TCRdb's copy has only in-frame clones and lacks some. There are around 2.1 million clones in the sample; approximately 94% occur only once, and 1.7% lies in the top ten. The V end was cut by 6 bases, the J end by 5 bases, with 13 bases between. Germline-derived CDR1 and CDR2 are MNHEY and SVGAGI. The CDR3 has 14 amino acids. Naive-designated CD8 cells lacked CD45RO, were positively enriched for CCR7, and omitted terminally differentiated effector memory CD45RA+ cells. The study enrolled healthy HIV-negative adults without recent acute infections or vaccinations as donors.

The TCR was taken from a man between 18 and 35 years old in good health. Some clones in this sample may be carry-over from other donors' samples. The V gene is TRBV6-5, the J gene TRBJ1-4; D possibly corresponds to TRBD1 (5 bases). Sequenced sample: naive CD8+ T cells from PBMCs. The CDR3 region has the DNA TGTGCCAGCAGGGAGGGACTGCGGAATGAAAAACTGTTTTTT. The encoded protein is CASREGLRNEKLFF.